This is a list of T cell receptor beta chains from one sample in a study of blood T cell repertoires in COVID-19. Produced via immunoSEQ multiplex PCR; TCRdb's table is partial and in-frame only. The sample holds roughly 330,000 clones, over 75% seen once. The sequencing input was PBMCs or T cells enriched from blood (not recorded which). Receptors were obtained from a woman in her 30s who had recovered from COVID-19. Each CDR3 is given with its conserved first and last residue. The order of the fields is V gene, clone size, D gene, J gene, CDR3 DNA, CDR3 protein. A D gene is named only where the DNA matches it firmly. Rows may omit the clone size; those that give it use once, few, many or a size class.

>TRBV6-1|NA|NA|TRBJ2-5
TGTGCCAGCAGTGAAGATTTGGCAGAACAAGAGACCCAGTACTTC
CASSEDLAEQETQYF
>TRBV14|NA|NA|TRBJ2-2
TGTGCCAGCAGCCATACCCTGACAGATTGGGAGCTGTTTTTT
CASSHTLTDWELFF
>TRBV29-1|NA|NA|TRBJ1-4
TGCAGCGTTGAGGGGGGTTCCAATGAAAAACTGTTTTTT
CSVEGGSNEKLFF
>TRBV5-8|NA|NA|TRBJ2-5
TGTGCCAGCAGCTCGATTGAGCGGTTGCAGACCCAGTACTTC
CASSSIERLQTQYF
>TRBV7-8|NA|NA|TRBJ1-2
TGTGCCAGCAGCTTAGGTGGGGGGAAAGTAAACTATGGCTACACCTTC
CASSLGGGKVNYGYTF
>TRBV5-1|few|NA|TRBJ2-2
TGCGCCAGCAGCTTGCTCCGGACAGCGAACACCGGGGAGCTGTTTTTT
CASSLLRTANTGELFF
>TRBV7-9|once|NA|TRBJ1-6
TGTGCCAGCAGCCCCGGGGGACTCGGAAATTCACCCCTCCACTTT
CASSPGGLGNSPLHF
>TRBV5-4|once|TRBD1|TRBJ1-2
TGTGCCAGCAGGGCCGGGACAGTGACTTATGGCTACACCTTC
CASRAGTVTYGYTF
>TRBV25-1|NA|TRBD1|TRBJ2-7
TGTGCCAGCGGGGGACCGGGACAGTCTGAAGAGCAGTACTTC
CASGGPGQSEEQYF
>TRBV15|NA|TRBD1|TRBJ1-3
TGTGCCACCAGCAGAGATCCTTCCGGGACAGGCCGATATTTT
CATSRDPSGTGRYF
>TRBV12-3/TRBV12-4|NA|NA|TRBJ1-2
TGTGCCAGCAGTACAGGGACCTATGGCTACACCTTC
CASSTGTYGYTF
>TRBV7-3|NA|NA|TRBJ1-1
TGTGCCAGCAGCTCCCAGCGACGATCGAACACTGAAGCTTTCTTT
CASSSQRRSNTEAFF
>TRBV13|NA|TRBD1|TRBJ1-2
TGTGCCAGCAGCCCCGTCCAACCATCCAGGGGGCGAAAGAATGGCTACACCTTC
CASSPVQPSRGRKNGYTF
>TRBV7-3|NA|NA|TRBJ2-6
TGTGCCAGCAGCCCCCAGATCTCTGGGGCCAACGTCCTGACTTTC
CASSPQISGANVLTF
>TRBV7-2|NA|TRBD1|TRBJ1-2
TGTGCCAGCAGCCCGGGACAGGGGAGTCTATATGGCTACACCTTC
CASSPGQGSLYGYTF
>TRBV7-6|NA|NA|TRBJ2-5
TGTGCCAGCAGCTTAGATAGTGAAGCCCAGTACTTC
CASSLDSEAQYF
>TRBV10-2|NA|NA|TRBJ1-4
TGCGCCAGCAGTGCAAATTTCGATGGGCCTGCAACTAATGAAAAACTGTTTTTT
CASSANFDGPATNEKLFF
>TRBV6-5|NA|TRBD1|TRBJ2-7
TGTGCCAGCAGGGACTTGACAGGGATCCTCTACGAGCAGTACTTC
CASRDLTGILYEQYF
>TRBV15|NA|NA|TRBJ1-2
TGTGCCACCAGCAGAGGAGGACAGTACAACATCTATGGCTACACCTTC
CATSRGGQYNIYGYTF
>TRBV7-2|NA|NA|TRBJ1-2
TGTGCCAGCAGCTTAGCGCTCGGCGGGGGCGGTTATGGCTACACCTTC
CASSLALGGGGYGYTF
>TRBV5-1|NA|NA|TRBJ2-7
TGCGCCAGCAGCCCCGGGGTTACCCTCTCCTACGAGCAGTACTTC
CASSPGVTLSYEQYF
>TRBV11-2|NA|TRBD1|TRBJ2-7
TGTGCCAGCAGCTTAGACCCAGGGACAGGAAACTACGAGCAGTACTTC
CASSLDPGTGNYEQYF
>TRBV19|NA|NA|TRBJ1-5
TGTGCCAGTAGGGGGGGAAATCAGCCCCAGCATTTT
CASRGGNQPQHF
>TRBV4-1|NA|TRBD2|TRBJ2-1
TGCGCCAGCAGCCAAGATGCGGCGGGGGGATACAATGAGCAGTTCTTC
CASSQDAAGGYNEQFF
>TRBV19|NA|TRBD1|TRBJ1-1
TGTGCCAGTAGTATAGCGGTGGGGACAGAAATGAACACTGAAGCTTTCTTT
CASSIAVGTEMNTEAFF
>TRBV5-6|once|TRBD1|TRBJ2-7
TGTGCCAGCAGCCTACGGGACAGGGAATTCTACGAGCAGTACTTC
CASSLRDREFYEQYF
>TRBV9|NA|NA|TRBJ1-2
TGTGCCAGCACCGCAAGCCCCAACTATGGCTACACCTTC
CASTASPNYGYTF
>TRBV5-1|NA|NA|TRBJ1-1
TGCGCCAGCAGAACCACGGACACCTACACTGAAGCTTTCTTT
CASRTTDTYTEAFF
>TRBV6-6|NA|TRBD1|TRBJ1-1
TGTGCCAGCAGTTACTTAGGGACAGGGCACACTGAAGCTTTCTTT
CASSYLGTGHTEAFF
>TRBV3-1/TRBV3-2|NA|NA|TRBJ2-5
TGTGCCAGCAGCCAAAATAACGGTGAGACCCAGTACTTC
CASSQNNGETQYF
>TRBV19|NA|TRBD1|TRBJ2-3
TGTGCCAGTAGCGTCACAGGGGTGGATACGCAGTATTTT
CASSVTGVDTQYF
>TRBV7-9|NA|TRBD1|TRBJ2-7
TGTGCCAGCAGCTCCCGCGGGACAGGGGTCTACGAGCAGTACTTC
CASSSRGTGVYEQYF
>TRBV7-9|few|NA|TRBJ1-1
TGTGCCAGCAGCTTGCGGGGGCCGTCTGAAGCTTTCTTT
CASSLRGPSEAFF
>TRBV19|NA|TRBD1|TRBJ1-2
TGTGCCAGTAGTATTGGACAGGGACTTAACTATGGCTACACCTTC
CASSIGQGLNYGYTF
>TRBV28|NA|NA|TRBJ1-1
TGTGCCAGCAGTTTATCTATAGGGAGGAACACTGAAGCTTTCTTT
CASSLSIGRNTEAFF
>TRBV23-1|NA|TRBD1|TRBJ1-4
TGCGCCAGCAGCCCCCGGGACAGGGGGTCTGAAAAACTGTTTTTT
CASSPRDRGSEKLFF
>TRBV12-3/TRBV12-4|NA|NA|TRBJ2-7
TGTGCCAGCAGGACAGCTTCCTACGAGCAGTACTTC
CASRTASYEQYF
>TRBV2|once|TRBD1|TRBJ1-4
TGTGCCAGCAGTGTGCCGGGACAGCTTAATGAAAAACTGTTTTTT
CASSVPGQLNEKLFF
>TRBV28|NA|NA|TRBJ2-2
TGTGCCAGCAGTGCCACAGGTTATGGCGGGGAGCTGTTTTTT
CASSATGYGGELFF
>TRBV5-1|NA|TRBD1|TRBJ2-7
TGCGCCAGCAGCCAGGACAGGGGCCTACTAAGCGAGCAGTACTTC
CASSQDRGLLSEQYF
>TRBV13|NA|NA|TRBJ1-1
TGTGCCAGCAGCTTTTACTCGGCGGGCACTGAAGCTTTCTTT
CASSFYSAGTEAFF
>TRBV12-1|NA|NA|TRBJ1-1
TGTGCCAGCAGCTTTGGTTGGGCTCCCACTGAAGCTTTCTTT
CASSFGWAPTEAFF
>TRBV5-1|NA|NA|TRBJ2-7
TGCGCCAGCAGCTTGGGCCCGGACGGGAACTACGAGCAGTACTTC
CASSLGPDGNYEQYF
>TRBV15|NA|TRBD1|TRBJ2-7
TGTGCCACCAGCAGCAGGACAGGGTGGCACGAGCAGTACTTC
CATSSRTGWHEQYF
>TRBV28|once|NA|TRBJ1-4
TGTGCCAGCAACCCGGGACTGTCCCTTCCGGATGAAAAACTGTTTTTT
CASNPGLSLPDEKLFF
>TRBV9|NA|TRBD1|TRBJ2-6
TGTGCCAGCAGCGTAGCAGAGGGGGCCTCTGGGGCCAACGTCCTGACTTTC
CASSVAEGASGANVLTF
>TRBV7-2|few|NA|TRBJ1-1
TGTGCCAGCAGCTTAGTTAAGGGCGGGGGGACTGAAGCTTTCTTT
CASSLVKGGGTEAFF
>TRBV9|NA|TRBD1|TRBJ1-4
TGTGCCAGCAGCAGGGACAGCGGCAATGAAAAACTGTTTTTT
CASSRDSGNEKLFF
>TRBV5-1|NA|NA|TRBJ1-2
TGCGCCAGCAGCTTGTCGACTGGACTCTATGGCTACACCTTC
CASSLSTGLYGYTF
>TRBV4-3|NA|NA|TRBJ2-6
TGCGCCAGCAGCCAAGAAATCGAAGGGGCTAACGTCCTGACTTTC
CASSQEIEGANVLTF
>TRBV9|NA|NA|TRBJ1-1
TGTGCCAGCAGCGGATGGGACACCTTGAACACTGAAGCTTTCTTT
CASSGWDTLNTEAFF
>TRBV9|once|NA|TRBJ2-1
TGTGCCAGCAGCGGCGGACGGGGAAACAATGAGCAGTTCTTC
CASSGGRGNNEQFF
>TRBV23-1|NA|NA|TRBJ1-2
TGCGCCAGCAAGGGCAGGGGAATGGGAGGCTACACCTTC
CASKGRGMGGYTF